This entry lists 24 T cell receptor beta chains sequenced from one sample in a study of T cells in Graves' hyperthyroidism and ophthalmopathy. The CDR3 regions of TCR beta were amplified from RNA transcripts. TCR CDR3 underwent first-round RT-PCR with the HTBI primer set. TCRdb analysed the multiplex PCR reads with MiXCR anew, one entry per CDR3 protein. The table has about 420,000 distinct CDR3 sequences, more than 15% seen once. The sequenced sample was blood. Receptor source: a young woman with Graves' hyperthyroidism.

This clonotype occurred many times. The chain links TRBV30 to TRBJ2-1, with a possible D match to TRBD2 (7 bases). Looked up from germline, CDR1 is GTSNPN and CDR2 is SVGIG (reference sequence). V lost 0 bases and J lost 6, with 15 bases in between. This CDR3 is 15 amino acids long. CDR3 amino acids: CAWSVLAGAPNEQFF. The CDR3 DNA is TGTGCCTGGAGTGTACTTGCGGGGGCCCCCAATGAGCAGTTCTTC.

This clonotype showed up many times. This chain uses TRBV18 with TRBJ2-1; D not resolved. Deletions cut 2 bases from V and 4 bases from J, with 12 bases between. In germline, CDR1 is KGHSH, CDR2 LQKENI. The CDR3 has 15 amino acids. CDR3 in DNA: TGTGCCAGCTCACCAACGGCACAGCGATACAATGAGCAGTTCTTC. Translated, it gives CASSPTAQRYNEQFF.

This clonotype was seen at least ten times. V usage is TRBV6-1 and J usage is TRBJ1-4, with D tentatively TRBD1 (6 bases). This CDR3 is built from 14 residues. The V and J ends lost 5 bases and 8 bases respectively, with 15 bases between them. Germline lookup yields CDR1 MNHNS and CDR2 SASEGT. The CDR3 DNA reads TGTGCCAGCAGTTATTCACAGGGTGGCGAAAAACTGTTTTTT. This codes for CASSYSQGGEKLFF.

This clonotype was seen only a few times. The chain couples TRBV5-4 to TRBJ2-7; weak D call: TRBD1 (6 bases). CDR3 length: 15 amino acids. Germline V gives CDR1 SGHNT, CDR2 YYREEE (reference sequence). The ends were cut back, 4 bases at V and 0 bases at J, with 14 bases in the middle. The CDR3 is CASSKQGLSSYEQYF. The CDR3 region has the DNA TGTGCCAGCAGCAAGCAGGGGCTTAGCTCCTACGAGCAGTACTTC.

This clonotype has more than one count but fewer than ten. The chain employs TRBV9 and TRBJ1-5; TRBD1 is a possible D gene (6 bases). The V gene lost 0 bases and the J gene lost 1 base, with 8 bases spanning the gap. The CDR3 sequence is 15 residues long. Germline V gene data show CDR1 as SGDLS and CDR2 as YYNGEE. The CDR3 protein is CASSVGGRSNQPQHF. CDR3 coding DNA: TGTGCCAGCAGCGTAGGGGGGCGAAGCAATCAGCCCCAGCATTTT.

This clonotype was seen ten or more times. This rearrangement joins TRBV6-1 to TRBJ1-2; D is perhaps TRBD1 (6 bases). This CDR3 has 12 amino acids. V lost 5 bases, J lost 7 bases, and 11 bases lay in between. CDR1 is MNHNS, CDR2 SASEGT, per germline. The CDR3 DNA follows: TGTGCCAGCAGTAGCCAGGGGCTTGGCTACACCTTC. This sequence encodes CASSSQGLGYTF.

V is TRBV15 and J is TRBJ2-5, with 9 bases identical to TRBD2. This CDR3 region has 15 residues. Germline loops: CDR1 LNHNV, CDR2 YYDKDF (reference sequence). J gave up 2 bases and V 9 bases, and 10 bases lay outside the gene matches. CDR3 region: CATAPLAGPQETQYF. CDR3 coding DNA: TGTGCCACGGCCCCTCTAGCGGGACCGCAAGAGACCCAGTACTTC.

This sequence joins TRBV20-1 and TRBJ1-5; tentative D call: TRBD1 (5 bases). This CDR3 is built from 14 residues. CDR1 and CDR2 from the germline V gene are DFQATT and SNEGSKA (reference sequence). Between the trimmed V and J ends, which lost 3 bases and 6 bases, there was a span of 15 bases. In nucleotides, the CDR3 is TGCAGTGCTAGTGTCGTACCAGGGCGTCAGCCCCAGCATTTT. Amino acids: CSASVVPGRQPQHF.

This clonotype was counted at least ten times. CDR3 loop: CACIRVGTDTQYF. The CDR3 DNA reads as TGTGCCTGCATCAGGGTTGGCACAGATACGCAGTATTTT. This sequence joins TRBV30 and TRBJ2-3, with D possibly matching TRBD1 (5 bases). The V end lost 6 bases, the J end lost 1 base, and 11 bases lay between the germline ends. Germline V lookup: CDR1 GTSNPN, CDR2 SVGIG (reference sequence). CDR3 length: 13 amino acids.

This clonotype was observed at least ten times. The rearrangement joins TRBV11-2 to TRBJ2-1; D is undetermined. There are 12 residues in the CDR3. The V gene lost 4 bases and the J gene lost 12 bases, with 13 bases spanning the gap. The germline gives CDR1 SGHAT, CDR2 FQNNGV. The CDR3 spells CASSSPRVGQFF. Written as DNA, the CDR3 is TGTGCCAGCAGCTCCCCTAGAGTGGGGCAGTTCTTC.

On this clonotype itself: Just one base apart from a much larger clone, this may be a read error. The missing conserved phenylalanine or tryptophan at the end of this CDR3 makes a read error likely. The V and J genes are TRBV5-1 and TRBJ1-6; D may be TRBD1 (5 bases). CDR1 SGHRS and CDR2 YFSETQ come from the germline V gene. V was shortened by 7 bases and J by 0 bases, with 23 bases between the two germline ends. This CDR3 is 19 amino acids long. CDR3 sequence: CASRLGAPRLSSYNSPLHS. The CDR3 DNA sequence: TGCGCCAGCCGCCTTGGGGCGCCCAGGCTGAGCTCCTATAATTCACCCCTCCACTCT.

The V gene is TRBV10-3, the J gene TRBJ1-6, with 8 positions matching TRBD1. In germline, CDR1 is ENHRY, CDR2 SYGVKD. The CDR3 contains 14 residues. J was trimmed by 8 bases and V by 6 bases; bases with no gene match: 6. Written as DNA, the CDR3 is TGTGCCATCAGGAGAGGACAGGGACATTCACCCCTCCACTTT. It encodes CAIRRGQGHSPLHF.

In this sample, this clonotype turned up many times. The chain links TRBV30 to TRBJ1-1; a weak D match, TRBD1 (6 bases). V gave up 5 bases and J gave up 2 bases, with 12 bases separating them. The germline V gene encodes CDR1 GTSNPN and CDR2 SVGIG (reference sequence). The CDR3 extends over 13 amino acids. In DNA form, the CDR3 reads TGTGCCTGGGCCGGACAGAGCAACACTGAAGCTTTCTTT. Protein: CAWAGQSNTEAFF.

This clonotype was seen many times. The chain is built from TRBV5-8 and TRBJ1-1, with D maybe TRBD1 (6 bases). V lost 4 bases and J lost 5, with 12 bases in between. The germline V gene has CDR1 SGHTS and CDR2 YDEGEE. The CDR3 length is 13 residues. This CDR3 reads CASSRTVTTEAFF. The CDR3 nucleotides are TGTGCCAGCAGCCGGACAGTCACGACTGAAGCTTTCTTT.

The gene calls are TRBV25-1 and TRBJ2-1; 8 bases line up with TRBD2. The V gene end was trimmed by 4 bases and the J gene end by 0 bases; junction bases not matched to a gene: 17. The CDR3 is made up of 20 amino acids. The germline CDR1 and CDR2 sequences are MGHDK and SYGVNS. CDR3 sequence reads: CASSAGGLGGTTPSYNEQFF. CDR3 bases: TGTGCCAGCAGTGCGGGAGGGCTGGGCGGGACGACCCCCTCCTACAATGAGCAGTTCTTC.

This clonotype was seen a handful of times. The chain has TRBV10-3 and TRBJ2-3; 7 nucleotides align to TRBD1. The CDR3 runs 17 residues. The germline V gene encodes CDR1 ENHRY and CDR2 SYGVKD. J lost 2 bases, V lost 5 bases, and 13 bases had no gene match. CDR3 region: CAISSPAGRGYTDTQYF. The CDR3 nucleotides are TGTGCCATCAGTTCCCCCGCCGGCAGGGGGTACACAGATACGCAGTATTTT.

The table lists this clonotype with many counts. The rearrangement joins TRBV24-1 to TRBJ2-1; D remains unclear. The length of the CDR3 is 15 residues. Germline CDR1 KGHDR, CDR2 SFDVKD. V was clipped by 8 bases and J by 0 bases, with 13 bases between them. CDR3 in amino acids: CATTPLGSSYNEQFF. DNA for the CDR3: TGTGCCACCACCCCCCTAGGCAGCTCCTACAATGAGCAGTTCTTC.

This clonotype has a count of ten or more. The V call is TRBV12-3 or TRBV12-4, the J call TRBJ1-5; 7 bases are shared with TRBD1. The CDR3 is made up of 14 amino acids. Trimming at V came to 5 bases and at J to 7 bases, leaving 8 bases not matched to a gene. CDR3: CASSAQGTAQPQHF. The CDR3 region has the DNA TGTGCCAGCAGTGCACAGGGGACTGCCCAGCCCCAGCATTTT.

This clonotype was recorded at least ten times. The J gene is TRBJ1-6, the V gene TRBV28; D unresolved. The germline CDR1 and CDR2 sequences are MDHEN and SYDVKM. V lost 3 bases and J lost 0, with 12 bases in between. The CDR3 is made up of 17 amino acids. The CDR3 bases are TGTGCCAGCAGTTTTGTGAGGGAGAGCTCCTATAATTCACCCCTCCACTTT. It translates to CASSFVRESSYNSPLHF.

The V call is TRBV29-1, the J call TRBJ2-1; D could derive from TRBD1 or TRBD2 (5 bases each). The germline V gene has CDR1 SQVTM and CDR2 ANQGSEA. The CDR3 totals 10 residues. Deletions cut 4 bases from V and 9 bases from J, with 7 bases between. The CDR3 spells CSVAGAEQFF. Here the CDR3 DNA reads TGCAGCGTTGCCGGGGCTGAGCAGTTCTTC.

CDR3 region: CASSLGGLTLWNEKLFF. CDR3 coding DNA: TGCGCCAGCAGCTTGGGAGGCCTCACCTTATGGAATGAAAAACTGTTTTTT. The chain joins TRBV5-1 to TRBJ1-4; D not certain. Germline values: CDR1 SGHRS, CDR2 YFSETQ. V lost 0 bases to trimming and J lost 5 bases, with 17 bases between them. The CDR3 totals 17 residues.

This clonotype was recorded many times. The chain is built from TRBV12-3 or TRBV12-4 and TRBJ2-1; 9 bases are shared with TRBD2. The length of the CDR3 is 16 residues. The junction had 8 bases not matched to a gene; V was cut back by 2 bases and J by 6 bases. The CDR3 reads CASSLRSGRTGNEQFF. CDR3 coding DNA: TGTGCCAGCAGTTTAAGAAGCGGGAGGACCGGCAATGAGCAGTTCTTC.

This chain connects TRBV15 to TRBJ2-3; possible D gene TRBD2, 5 bases. V lost 0 bases and J lost 0, with 19 bases in between. The CDR3 runs to 19 residues. Germline values: CDR1 LNHNV, CDR2 YYDKDF (reference sequence). CDR3 sequence reads: CATSRDEPGGETSTDTQYF. CDR3 sequence (DNA): TGTGCCACCAGCAGAGATGAGCCAGGAGGCGAAACTAGCACAGATACGCAGTATTTT.

This clonotype was detected many times. The rearrangement links TRBV7-9 to TRBJ2-7, with D possibly being TRBD1 (5 bases). CDR1 and CDR2 from the germline V gene are SEHNR and FQNEAQ (reference sequence). Deletions cut 7 bases from V and 0 bases from J, with 16 bases between. The CDR3 runs to 15 residues. The CDR3 region is CASTLRQGTSYEQYF. In nucleotides, the CDR3 is TGTGCCAGCACCCTTAGGCAGGGTACCTCCTACGAGCAGTACTTC.